This TCR beta chain came from a study of identifying expanded T cells in peripheral blood. Study conclusions and caveats: About 1.2 clones differed between technical replicates, versus approximately 17 and 20 over time. Across healthy donors, higher total template counts meant significantly greater roughly two-week count variance.

Sequencing was performed with immunoSEQ multiplex PCR; in TCRdb, only in-frame clones are kept and a portion is missing. The data show about 100,000 clones, 70% to 90% seen once. The CDR3 consists of 17 residues. In germline, CDR1 is SGHNT, CDR2 YYREEE (reference sequence). Trimming stripped 5 bases from V and 7 bases from J, with 25 bases between. During the collection period, no donor immune events like infections were recorded. Concerning this clone itself: Its antigen is as yet unknown.

The chain has TRBV5-4 and TRBJ2-1; the D gene is possibly TRBD2 (6 bases). This clonotype was obtained from a person aged 18 to 75 in good health. The sample comprised blood. The CDR3 region has the DNA TGTGCCAGCAGGTCCTTAATGGGCGGGGTCGGTGTAAATGAGCAGTTCTTC. It specifies CASRSLMGGVGVNEQFF.